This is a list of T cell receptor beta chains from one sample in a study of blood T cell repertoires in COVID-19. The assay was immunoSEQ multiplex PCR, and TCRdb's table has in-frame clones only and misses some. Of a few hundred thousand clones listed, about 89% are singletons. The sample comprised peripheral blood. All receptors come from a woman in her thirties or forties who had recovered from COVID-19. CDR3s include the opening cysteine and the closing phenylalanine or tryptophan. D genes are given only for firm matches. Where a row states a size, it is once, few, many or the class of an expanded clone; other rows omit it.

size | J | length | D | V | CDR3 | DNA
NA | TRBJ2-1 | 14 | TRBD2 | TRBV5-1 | CASSSRAGVNEQFF | TGCGCCAGCAGCTCAAGAGCGGGAGTAAATGAGCAGTTCTTC
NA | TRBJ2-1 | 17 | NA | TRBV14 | CASSHSTGRGQSNEQFF | TGTGCCAGCAGCCACTCGACCGGGCGGGGGCAATCCAATGAGCAGTTCTTC
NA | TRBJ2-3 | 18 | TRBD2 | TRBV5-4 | CASSQGVGSGRITDTQYF | TGTGCCAGCAGCCAAGGTGTGGGTAGCGGGAGAATAACAGATACGCAGTATTTT
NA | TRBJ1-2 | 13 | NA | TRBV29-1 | CSVELMAQRGYTF | TGCAGCGTTGAATTGATGGCCCAGAGGGGCTACACCTTC
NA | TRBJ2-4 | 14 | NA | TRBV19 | CASSGAASKNIQYF | TGTGCCAGTAGTGGCGCGGCAAGCAAAAACATTCAGTACTTC
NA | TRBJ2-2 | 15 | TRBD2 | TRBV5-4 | CASSPGLTDTGELFF | TGTGCCAGCAGCCCGGGACTAACCGACACCGGGGAGCTGTTTTTT
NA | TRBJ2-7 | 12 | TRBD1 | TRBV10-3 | CAIAGTGDEQYF | TGTGCCATCGCCGGGACAGGGGACGAGCAGTACTTC
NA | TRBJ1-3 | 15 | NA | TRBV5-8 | CASSLNAGTGNTIYF | TGTGCCAGCAGCTTGAATGCAGGGACTGGAAACACCATATATTTT
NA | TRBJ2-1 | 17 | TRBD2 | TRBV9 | CASSPPEAGGFHNEQFF | TGTGCCAGCAGCCCCCCCGAAGCGGGAGGGTTCCACAATGAGCAGTTCTTC
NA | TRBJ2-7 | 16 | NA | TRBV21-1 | CASSKTGTGTRDEQYF | TGTGCCAGCAGCAAAACAGGGACAGGGACCAGGGACGAGCAGTACTTC
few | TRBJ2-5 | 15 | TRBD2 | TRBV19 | CASNAGLADQETQYF | TGTGCCAGTAATGCGGGACTAGCGGACCAAGAGACCCAGTACTTC